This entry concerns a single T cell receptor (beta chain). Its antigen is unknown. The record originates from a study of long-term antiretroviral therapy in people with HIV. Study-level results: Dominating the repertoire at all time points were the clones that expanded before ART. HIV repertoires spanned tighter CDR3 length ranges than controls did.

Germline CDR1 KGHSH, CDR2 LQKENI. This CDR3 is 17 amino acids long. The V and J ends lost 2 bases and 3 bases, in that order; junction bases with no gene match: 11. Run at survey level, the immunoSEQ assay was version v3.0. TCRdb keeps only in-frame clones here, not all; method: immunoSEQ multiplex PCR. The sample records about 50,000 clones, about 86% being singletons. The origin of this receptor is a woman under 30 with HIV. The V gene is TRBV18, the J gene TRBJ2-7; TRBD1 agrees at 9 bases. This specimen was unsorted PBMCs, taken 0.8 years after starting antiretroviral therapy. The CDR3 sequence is CASSPANRGRTFYEQYF. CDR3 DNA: TGTGCCAGCTCACCAGCTAACAGGGGGCGTACATTCTACGAGCAGTACTTC.